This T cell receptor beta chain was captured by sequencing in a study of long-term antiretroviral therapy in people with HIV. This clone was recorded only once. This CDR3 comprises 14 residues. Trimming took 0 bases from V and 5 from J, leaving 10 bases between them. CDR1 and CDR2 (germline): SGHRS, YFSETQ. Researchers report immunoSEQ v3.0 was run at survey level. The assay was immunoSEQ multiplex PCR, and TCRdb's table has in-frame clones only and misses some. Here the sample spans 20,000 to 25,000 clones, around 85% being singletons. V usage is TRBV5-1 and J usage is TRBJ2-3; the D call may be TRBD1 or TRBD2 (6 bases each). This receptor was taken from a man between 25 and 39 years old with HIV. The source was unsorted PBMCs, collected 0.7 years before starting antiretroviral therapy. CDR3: CASSLERGVDTQYF. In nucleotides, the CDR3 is TGCGCCAGCAGCTTGGAGAGGGGGGTAGATACGCAGTATTTT. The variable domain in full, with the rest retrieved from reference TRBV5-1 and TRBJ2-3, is KAGVTQTPRYLIKTRGQQVTLSCSPISGHRSVSWYQQTPGQGLQFLFEYFSETQRNKGNFPGRFSGRQFSNSRSEMNVSTLELGDSALYLCASSLERGVDTQYFGPGTRLTVL.